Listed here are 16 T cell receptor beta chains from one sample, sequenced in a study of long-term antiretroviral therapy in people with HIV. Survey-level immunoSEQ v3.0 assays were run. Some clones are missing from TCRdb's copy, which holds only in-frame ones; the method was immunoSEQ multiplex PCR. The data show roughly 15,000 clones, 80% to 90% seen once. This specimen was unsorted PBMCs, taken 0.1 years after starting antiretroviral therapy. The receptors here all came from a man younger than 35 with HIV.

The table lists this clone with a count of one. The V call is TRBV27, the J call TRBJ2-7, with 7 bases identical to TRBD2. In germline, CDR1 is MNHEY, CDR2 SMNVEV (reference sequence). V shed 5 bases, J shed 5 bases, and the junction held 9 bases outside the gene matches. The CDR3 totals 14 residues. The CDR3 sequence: CASSPGGLIHEQYF. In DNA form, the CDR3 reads TGTGCCAGCAGTCCCGGGGGGTTAATTCACGAGCAGTACTTC.

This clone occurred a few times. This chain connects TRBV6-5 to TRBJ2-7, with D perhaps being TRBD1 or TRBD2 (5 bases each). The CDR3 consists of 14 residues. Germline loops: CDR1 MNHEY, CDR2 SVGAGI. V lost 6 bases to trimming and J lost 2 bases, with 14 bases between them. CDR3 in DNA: TGTGCCAGCAGCCGCCAGAGGGGTCCCTACGAGCAGTACTTC. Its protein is CASSRQRGPYEQYF.

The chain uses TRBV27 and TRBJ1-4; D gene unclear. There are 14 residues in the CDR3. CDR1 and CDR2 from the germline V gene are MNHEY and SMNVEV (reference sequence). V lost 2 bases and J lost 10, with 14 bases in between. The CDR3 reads CASSLGLLVGKLFF. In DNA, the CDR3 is TGTGCCAGCAGTTTAGGTTTATTGGTGGGAAAACTGTTTTTT.

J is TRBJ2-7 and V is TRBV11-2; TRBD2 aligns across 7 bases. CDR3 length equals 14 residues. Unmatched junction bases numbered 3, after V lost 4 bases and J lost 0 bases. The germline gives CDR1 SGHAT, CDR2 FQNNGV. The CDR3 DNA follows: TGTGCCAGCAGCTACCAGCGGGGCTCCTACGAGCAGTACTTC. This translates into CASSYQRGSYEQYF.

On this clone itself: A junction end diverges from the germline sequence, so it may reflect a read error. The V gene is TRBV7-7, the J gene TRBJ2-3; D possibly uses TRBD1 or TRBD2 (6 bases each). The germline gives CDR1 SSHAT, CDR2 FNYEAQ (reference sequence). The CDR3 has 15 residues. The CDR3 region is CASSTGTSLTDTQYF. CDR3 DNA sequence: TGTGCTAGCAGCACAGGGACTTCGCTCACAGATACGCAGTATTTT. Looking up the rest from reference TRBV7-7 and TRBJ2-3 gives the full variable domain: GAGVSQSPRYKVTKRGQDVTLRCDPISSHATLYWYQQALGQGPEFLTYFNYEAQPDKSGLPSDRFSAERPEGSISTLTIQRTEQRDSAMYRCASSTGTSLTDTQYFGPGTRLTVL.

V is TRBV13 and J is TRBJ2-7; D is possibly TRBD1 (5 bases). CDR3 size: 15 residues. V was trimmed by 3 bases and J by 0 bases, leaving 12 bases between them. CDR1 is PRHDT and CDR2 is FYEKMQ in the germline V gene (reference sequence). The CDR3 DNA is TGTGCCAGCAGCTTTTTACAGGAAAGCTCCTACGAGCAGTACTTC. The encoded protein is CASSFLQESSYEQYF.

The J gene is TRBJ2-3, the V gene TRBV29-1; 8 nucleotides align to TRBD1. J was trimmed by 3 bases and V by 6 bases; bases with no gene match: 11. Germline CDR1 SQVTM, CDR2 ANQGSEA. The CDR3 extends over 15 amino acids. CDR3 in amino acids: CSVTQGAQGTDTQYF. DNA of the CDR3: TGCAGCGTCACCCAGGGGGCGCAGGGGACAGATACGCAGTATTTT.

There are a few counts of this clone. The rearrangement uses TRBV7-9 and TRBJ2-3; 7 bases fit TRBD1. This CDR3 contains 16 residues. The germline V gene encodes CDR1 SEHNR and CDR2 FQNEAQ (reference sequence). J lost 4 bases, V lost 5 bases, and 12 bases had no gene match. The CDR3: CASSPRTGEGPDTQYF. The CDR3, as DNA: TGTGCCAGCAGCCCTAGAACAGGGGAAGGACCAGATACGCAGTATTTT.

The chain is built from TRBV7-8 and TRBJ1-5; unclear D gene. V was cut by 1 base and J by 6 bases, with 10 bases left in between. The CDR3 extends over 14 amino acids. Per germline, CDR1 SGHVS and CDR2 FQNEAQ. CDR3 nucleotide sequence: TGTGCCAGCAGCTTAGTCCGGGAGGGTCAGCCCCAGCATTTT. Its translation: CASSLVREGQPQHF.

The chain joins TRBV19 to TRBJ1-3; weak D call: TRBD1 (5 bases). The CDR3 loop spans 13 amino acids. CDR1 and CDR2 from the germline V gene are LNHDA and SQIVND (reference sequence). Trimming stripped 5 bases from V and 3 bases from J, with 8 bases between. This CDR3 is CASSWGSGNTIYF. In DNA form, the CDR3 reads TGTGCCAGTAGTTGGGGGAGTGGAAACACCATATATTTT. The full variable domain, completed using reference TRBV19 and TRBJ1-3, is DGGITQSPKYLFRKEGQNVTLSCEQNLNHDAMYWYRQDPGQGLRLIYYSQIVNDFQKGDIAEGYSVSREKKESFPLTVTSAQKNPTAFYLCASSWGSGNTIYFGEGSWLTVV.

The CDR3 region is CASSLQEGSVAFF. CDR3 nucleotide sequence: TGTGCCAGTAGTTTGCAGGAGGGGAGTGTTGCTTTCTTT. The chain is built from TRBV19 and TRBJ1-1; weak D call: TRBD1 (5 bases). This CDR3 is built from 13 residues. The V gene lost 5 bases and the J gene lost 11 bases, with 18 bases spanning the gap. In germline, CDR1 is LNHDA, CDR2 SQIVND (reference sequence).

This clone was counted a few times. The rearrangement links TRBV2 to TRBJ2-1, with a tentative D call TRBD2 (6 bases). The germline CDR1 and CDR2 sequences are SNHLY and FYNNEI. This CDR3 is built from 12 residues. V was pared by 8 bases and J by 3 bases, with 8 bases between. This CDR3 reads CASGGDYNEQFF. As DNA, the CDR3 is TGTGCCAGCGGCGGGGACTACAATGAGCAGTTCTTC.

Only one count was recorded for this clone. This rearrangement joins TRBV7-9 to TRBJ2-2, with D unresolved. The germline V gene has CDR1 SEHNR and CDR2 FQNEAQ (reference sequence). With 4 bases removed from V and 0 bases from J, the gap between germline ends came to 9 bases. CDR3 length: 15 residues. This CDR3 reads CASSYKSPNTGELFF. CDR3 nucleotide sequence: TGTGCCAGCAGCTATAAGAGTCCGAACACCGGGGAGCTGTTTTTT.

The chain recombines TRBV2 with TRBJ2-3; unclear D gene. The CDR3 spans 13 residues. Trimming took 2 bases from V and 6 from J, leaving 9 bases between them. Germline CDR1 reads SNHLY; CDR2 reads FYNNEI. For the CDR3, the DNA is TGTGCCAGCAGTGAATGGGTACCTGATACGCAGTATTTT. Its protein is CASSEWVPDTQYF.

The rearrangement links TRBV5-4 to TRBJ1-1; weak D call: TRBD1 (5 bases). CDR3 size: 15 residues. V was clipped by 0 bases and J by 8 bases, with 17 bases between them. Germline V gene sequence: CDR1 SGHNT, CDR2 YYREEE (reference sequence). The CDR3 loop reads CASSLALGVSSEAFF. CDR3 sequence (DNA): TGTGCCAGCAGCTTGGCCCTGGGGGTAAGTTCGGAAGCTTTCTTT.

This CDR3 is CASSVGDQTLGHTEAFF. The DNA of the CDR3 is TGTGCCAGCAGCGTGGGGGATCAGACACTCGGTCACACTGAAGCTTTCTTT. The chain carries TRBV9 and TRBJ1-1; D is possibly TRBD1 (5 bases). This CDR3 has 17 residues. In germline, CDR1 is SGDLS, CDR2 YYNGEE. Trimming cost V 2 bases and J 3 bases, with 20 bases left between them.